The 19 T cell receptor beta chains below come from one sample, sequenced in a study of cytomegalovirus exposure and HLA in healthy donors. Primers for the PCR totalled 60 Vbeta and 13 Jbeta. Data came from immunoSEQ multiplex PCR; TCRdb stores just in-frame clones and leaves some out. The sample includes 75,000 to 100,000 clones, around 82% of them seen just once. Sequencing input: PBMCs. Source of these receptors: a man aged 35-49 years in good health and CMV-seropositive.

The rearrangement joins TRBV7-2 to TRBJ1-2; possible D gene TRBD1, 6 bases. The CDR3 spans 15 residues. The V end lost 1 base, the J end lost 3 bases, and 12 bases lay between the germline ends. Germline V CDR1 and CDR2: SGHTA, FQGNSA. The CDR3, as DNA: TGTGCCAGCAGCTTAGACAGGGATCCCTACTATGGCTACACCTTC. This translates into CASSLDRDPYYGYTF.

This chain joins TRBV2 and TRBJ2-7; 11 bases align to TRBD1. Germline V gives CDR1 SNHLY, CDR2 FYNNEI. The CDR3 sequence is 14 residues long. V was pared by 6 bases and J by 2 bases, with 3 bases of the junction left unmatched. The CDR3 bases are TGTGCCAGCAGCGAGGACAGGGGGCCCTACGAGCAGTACTTC. It yields the protein CASSEDRGPYEQYF.

The rearrangement links TRBV19 to TRBJ2-7, with 8 bases aligning to TRBD1. The CDR3 runs 14 residues. Germline CDR1 is LNHDA and CDR2 is SQIVND (reference sequence). J was trimmed by 3 bases and V by 2 bases; bases with no gene match: 3. Here the CDR3 DNA reads TGTGCCAGTAGTATATCCGGACAGGGCTACGAGCAGTACTTC. Protein product: CASSISGQGYEQYF.

The V call is TRBV4-2, the J call TRBJ2-1, with TRBD1 matching over 12 bases. The CDR3 runs to 16 residues. Unmatched junction bases numbered 7, after V lost 1 base and J lost 9 bases. Germline V gives CDR1 LGHNA, CDR2 YNFKEQ. CDR3 coding DNA: TGTGCCAGCAGCCAAGTTGGGACAGGGGGCTCGGTTGAGCAGTTCTTC. Translated, it gives CASSQVGTGGSVEQFF.

This clone was seen more than once but under ten times. The V gene is TRBV2, the J gene TRBJ2-4; possibly TRBD2 for D (7 bases). V gave up 1 base and J gave up 12 bases, with 22 bases separating them. CDR3 size: 16 residues. Germline assignment: CDR1 SNHLY and CDR2 FYNNEI. CDR3 sequence (DNA): TGTGCCAGCAGTGAAGAAGGGGCGGGGGCGGCGTACAGTCAGTACTTC. This sequence encodes CASSEEGAGAAYSQYF.

The rearrangement joins TRBV6-6 to TRBJ1-2; 7 positions match TRBD1. The CDR3 is 11 residues long. V lost 7 bases, J lost 6 bases, and 2 bases stayed unmatched. Germline V lookup: CDR1 MNHNY, CDR2 SVGAGI (reference sequence). Here the CDR3 reads CASNRGDGYTF. In nucleotides, the CDR3 is TGTGCCAGCAACAGGGGTGATGGCTACACCTTC.

This rearrangement joins TRBV7-9 to TRBJ2-4; 7 bases align to TRBD1. Per germline, CDR1 SEHNR and CDR2 FQNEAQ (reference sequence). Trimming cost V 4 bases and J 0 bases; bases outside gene matches: 6. There are 16 residues in the CDR3. The CDR3 protein is CASSSGQRLAKNIQYF. CDR3 DNA sequence: TGTGCCAGCAGCTCGGGACAGAGACTAGCCAAAAACATTCAGTACTTC.

The chain combines TRBV6-1 with TRBJ2-6; 7 bases map to TRBD1. Germline-derived CDR1 and CDR2 are MNHNS and SASEGT. Losses at the gene ends were 2 bases for V and 0 bases for J; bases not matched to a gene: 7. CDR3 length: 18 residues. Written as DNA, the CDR3 is TGTGCCAGCAGTGAAAACACAGGGGTAGGCTCTGGGGCCAACGTCCTGACTTTC. As protein: CASSENTGVGSGANVLTF.

This clone has just a few counts. The chain employs TRBV11-2 and TRBJ2-1; D not resolved. This CDR3 region has 14 residues. V gave up 1 base and J gave up 5 bases, with 9 bases separating them. Germline lookup yields CDR1 SGHAT and CDR2 FQNNGV. The CDR3 bases are TGTGCCAGCAGCTTAGTACTAATCAACAATGAGCAGTTCTTC. Residues: CASSLVLINNEQFF. The full variable domain, rest sourced from reference TRBV11-2 and TRBJ2-1, is EAGVAQSPRYKIIEKRQSVAFWCNPISGHATLYWYQQILGQGPKLLIQFQNNGVVDDSQLPKDRFSAERLKGVDSTLKIQPAKLEDSAVYLCASSLVLINNEQFFGPGTRLTVL.

The rearrangement uses TRBV6-5 and TRBJ2-4; a weak D match, TRBD1 (5 bases). CDR3 length equals 14 residues. Germline V gene lookup returns CDR1 MNHEY and CDR2 SVGAGI. Trimming pared 6 bases from V and 3 bases from J, leaving 12 bases between. The CDR3 DNA sequence: TGTGCCAGCAGACCAGGGATGGGCAAAAACATTCAGTACTTC. It yields the protein CASRPGMGKNIQYF.

The chain uses TRBV28 and TRBJ1-1; D is possibly TRBD1 (5 bases). V lost 2 bases and J 0 bases, leaving 13 bases between the germline ends. This CDR3 region has 16 residues. The V gene's germline CDR1 is MDHEN and CDR2 SYDVKM. The CDR3 nucleotides are TGTGCCAGCAGTTTACTCCAGGGTCGCATGAACACTGAAGCTTTCTTT. This translates into CASSLLQGRMNTEAFF.

The chain couples TRBV7-9 to TRBJ1-1; D call uncertain. Germline lookup yields CDR1 SEHNR and CDR2 FQNEAQ (reference sequence). With 4 bases removed from V and 4 bases from J, the gap between germline ends came to 13 bases. This CDR3 spans 14 amino acids. Here the CDR3 DNA reads TGTGCCAGCAGCTCGCGAGTCCGGGGCACTGAAGCTTTCTTT. It codes for CASSSRVRGTEAFF.

The chain uses TRBV30 and TRBJ1-1; tentative D call: TRBD1 (5 bases). V lost 3 bases and J lost 5, with 19 bases in between. The CDR3 is 15 amino acids. Germline V CDR1 and CDR2: GTSNPN, SVGIG (reference sequence). In DNA form, the CDR3 reads TGTGCCTGGAGCAGGAATGCGGGAGGGGTGACTGAAGCTTTCTTT. Translation: CAWSRNAGGVTEAFF.

V usage is TRBV7-2 and J usage is TRBJ1-1, with TRBD1 matching over 10 bases. Germline assignment: CDR1 SGHTA and CDR2 FQGNSA. The CDR3 covers 14 residues. The J segment lost 7 bases and the V segment lost 5 bases, leaving 7 bases of the junction unmatched. The CDR3 here is CASSGRTGGFEAFF. The CDR3 coding sequence is TGTGCCAGCAGCGGGCGGACAGGGGGTTTTGAAGCTTTCTTT.

The chain carries TRBV5-1 and TRBJ2-7, with a tentative D call TRBD1 (5 bases). Germline V lookup: CDR1 SGHRS, CDR2 YFSETQ. This CDR3 has 15 amino acids. V lost 5 bases and J 6 bases, leaving 21 bases between the germline ends. The CDR3 protein is CASSKDSNANSEQYF. The CDR3 coding sequence is TGCGCCAGCAGTAAAGACAGTAACGCGAATTCCGAGCAGTACTTC.

This chain uses TRBV18 with TRBJ1-2; possible D gene TRBD1, 6 bases. The CDR3 is 14 amino acids. Trimming removed 3 bases at V and 3 bases at J, with 11 bases between. CDR1 KGHSH and CDR2 LQKENI come from the germline V gene. The CDR3 nucleotides are TGTGCCAGCTCACCGACCACAGGGTACTATGGCTACACCTTC. It translates to CASSPTTGYYGYTF.

The chain combines TRBV30 with TRBJ2-6; no reliable D call. The CDR3 is made up of 15 amino acids. Germline CDR1 is GTSNPN and CDR2 is SVGIG (reference sequence). V lost 3 bases and J lost 0, with 9 bases in between. In nucleotides, the CDR3 is TGTGCCTGGAGAGAGAAGAGCTCTGGGGCCAACGTCCTGACTTTC. It yields the protein CAWREKSSGANVLTF.

The chain has TRBV5-1 and TRBJ1-4, with 7 bases lining up with TRBD1. CDR1 is SGHRS, CDR2 YFSETQ, per germline. The length of the CDR3 is 14 residues. V lost 0 bases and J lost 7; bases outside the gene matches: 3. CDR3 sequence reads: CASSLGQGREKLFF. CDR3 nucleotides: TGCGCCAGCAGCTTGGGACAGGGACGTGAAAAACTGTTTTTT.

The chain has TRBV7-9 and TRBJ1-5, with TRBD1 as a possible D gene (6 bases). The CDR3 totals 14 residues. Germline V CDR1 and CDR2: SEHNR, FQNEAQ (reference sequence). Trimming took off 4 bases at V and 4 bases at J, with 11 bases between the two ends. CDR3 DNA sequence: TGTGCCAGCAGCTGGGGGACAAGGAATCAGCCCCAGCATTTT. Translation gives CASSWGTRNQPQHF.